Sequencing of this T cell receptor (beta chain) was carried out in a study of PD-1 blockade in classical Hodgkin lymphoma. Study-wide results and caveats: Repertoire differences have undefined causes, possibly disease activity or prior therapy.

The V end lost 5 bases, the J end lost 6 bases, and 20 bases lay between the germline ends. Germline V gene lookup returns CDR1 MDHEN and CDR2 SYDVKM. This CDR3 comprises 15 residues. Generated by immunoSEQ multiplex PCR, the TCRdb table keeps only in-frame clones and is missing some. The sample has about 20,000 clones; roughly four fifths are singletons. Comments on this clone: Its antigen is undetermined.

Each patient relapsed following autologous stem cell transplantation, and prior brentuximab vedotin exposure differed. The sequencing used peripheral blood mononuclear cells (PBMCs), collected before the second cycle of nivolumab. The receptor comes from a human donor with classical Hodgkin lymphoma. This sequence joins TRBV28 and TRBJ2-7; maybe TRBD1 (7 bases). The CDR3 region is CASSIGTVKGGEQYF. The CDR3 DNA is TGTGCCAGCAGTATCGGGACAGTCAAGGGGGGCGAGCAGTACTTC.